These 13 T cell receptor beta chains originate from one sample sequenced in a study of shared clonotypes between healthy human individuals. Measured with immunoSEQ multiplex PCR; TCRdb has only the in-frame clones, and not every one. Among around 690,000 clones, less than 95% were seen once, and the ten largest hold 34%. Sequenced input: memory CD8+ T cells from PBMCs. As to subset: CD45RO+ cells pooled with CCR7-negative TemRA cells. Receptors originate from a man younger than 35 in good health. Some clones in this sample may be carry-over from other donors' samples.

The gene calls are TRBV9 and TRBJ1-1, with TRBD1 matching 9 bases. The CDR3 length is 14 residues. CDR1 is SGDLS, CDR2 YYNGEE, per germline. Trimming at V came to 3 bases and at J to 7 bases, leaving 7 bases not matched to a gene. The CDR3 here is CASSGRTGEGEAFF. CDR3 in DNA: TGTGCCAGCAGCGGACGGACAGGGGAGGGTGAAGCTTTCTTT.

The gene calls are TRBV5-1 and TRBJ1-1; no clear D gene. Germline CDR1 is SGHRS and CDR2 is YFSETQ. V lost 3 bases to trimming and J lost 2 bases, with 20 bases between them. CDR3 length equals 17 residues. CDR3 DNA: TGCGCCAGCAGCTCATTGGGGTCCCCAGAGCCTAACACTGAAGCTTTCTTT. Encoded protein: CASSSLGSPEPNTEAFF.

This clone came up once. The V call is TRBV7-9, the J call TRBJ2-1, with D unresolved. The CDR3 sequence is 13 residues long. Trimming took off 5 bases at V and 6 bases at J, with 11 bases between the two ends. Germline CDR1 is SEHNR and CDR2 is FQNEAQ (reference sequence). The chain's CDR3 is CASSPIVPNEQFF. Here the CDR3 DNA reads TGTGCCAGCAGCCCGATCGTTCCCAATGAGCAGTTCTTC.

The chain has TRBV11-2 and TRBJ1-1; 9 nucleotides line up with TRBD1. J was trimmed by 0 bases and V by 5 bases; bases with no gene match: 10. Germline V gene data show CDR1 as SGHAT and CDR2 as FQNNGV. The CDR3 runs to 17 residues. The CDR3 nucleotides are TGTGCCAGCAGCCGTTGGGACAGGGAAAATTTGAACACTGAAGCTTTCTTT. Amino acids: CASSRWDRENLNTEAFF.

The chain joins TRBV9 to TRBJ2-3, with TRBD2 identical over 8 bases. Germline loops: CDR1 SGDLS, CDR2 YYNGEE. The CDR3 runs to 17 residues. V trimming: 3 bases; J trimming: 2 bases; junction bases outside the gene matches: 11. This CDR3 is CASSAGRVAGTTDTQYF. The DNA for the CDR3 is TGTGCCAGCAGCGCCGGGCGAGTAGCGGGGACCACAGATACGCAGTATTTT. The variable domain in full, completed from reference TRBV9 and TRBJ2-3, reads DSGVTQTPKHLITATGQRVTLRCSPRSGDLSVYWYQQSLDQGLQFLIQYYNGEERAKGNILERFSAQQFPDLHSELNLSSLELGDSALYFCASSAGRVAGTTDTQYFGPGTRLTVL.

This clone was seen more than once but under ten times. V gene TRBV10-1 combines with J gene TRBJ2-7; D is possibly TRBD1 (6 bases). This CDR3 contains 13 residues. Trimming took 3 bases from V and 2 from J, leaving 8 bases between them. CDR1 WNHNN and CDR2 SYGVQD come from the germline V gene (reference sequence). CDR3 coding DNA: TGCGCCAGCAGTGACAGGGGTCCCTACGAGCAGTACTTC. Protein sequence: CASSDRGPYEQYF.

The DNA of the CDR3 is TGCGCCAGCAGCCGGACTAGCGGGAGGGGGGAGACCCAGTACTTC. It encodes CASSRTSGRGETQYF. The V gene is TRBV4-3, the J gene TRBJ2-5; TRBD2 matches 15 bases. Losses at the gene ends were 4 bases for V and 5 bases for J; bases not matched to a gene: 2. Germline lookup yields CDR1 LGHNA and CDR2 YSLEER. The CDR3 is 15 residues long.

For the CDR3, the DNA is TGCGCCAGCAGTTCGGGGGCCGGGGAGCTGTTTTTT. This translates into CASSSGAGELFF. The chain carries TRBV10-1 and TRBJ2-2, with D possibly being TRBD2 (6 bases). CDR1 WNHNN and CDR2 SYGVQD come from the germline V gene (reference sequence). CDR3 length equals 12 residues. V was shortened by 5 bases and J by 6 bases, with 7 bases between the two germline ends.

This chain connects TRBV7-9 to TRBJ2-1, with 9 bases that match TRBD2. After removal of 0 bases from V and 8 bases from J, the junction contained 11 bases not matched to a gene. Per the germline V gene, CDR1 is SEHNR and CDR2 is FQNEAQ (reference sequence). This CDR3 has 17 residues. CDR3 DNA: TGTGCCAGCAGCTTAGCGGACCTAGCGGGAATCGTCTATGAGCAGTTCTTC. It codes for CASSLADLAGIVYEQFF.

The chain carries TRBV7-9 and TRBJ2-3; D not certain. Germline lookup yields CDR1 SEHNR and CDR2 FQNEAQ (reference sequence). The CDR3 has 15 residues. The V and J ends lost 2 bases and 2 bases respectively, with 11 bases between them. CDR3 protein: CASSLTVQLTDTQYF. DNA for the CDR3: TGTGCCAGCAGCTTAACCGTACAACTCACAGATACGCAGTATTTT.

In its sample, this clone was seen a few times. The chain's CDR3 is CASSQDRETQYF. CDR3 nucleotides: TGCGCCAGCAGCCAAGATCGGGAGACCCAGTACTTC. This sequence joins TRBV4-1 and TRBJ2-5; D is unclear. The CDR3 extends over 12 amino acids. Germline V gives CDR1 MGHRA, CDR2 YSYEKL. The V gene lost 0 bases and the J gene lost 5 bases, with 4 bases spanning the gap.

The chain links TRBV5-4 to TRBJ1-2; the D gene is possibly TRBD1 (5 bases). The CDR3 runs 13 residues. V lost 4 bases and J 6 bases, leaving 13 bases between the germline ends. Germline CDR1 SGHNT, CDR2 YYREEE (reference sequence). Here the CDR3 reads CASSPKGSDGYTF. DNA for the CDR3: TGTGCCAGCAGCCCCAAGGGGTCGGATGGCTACACCTTC. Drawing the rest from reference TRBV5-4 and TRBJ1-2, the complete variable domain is ETGVTQSPTHLIKTRGQQVTLRCSSQSGHNTVSWYQQALGQGPQFIFQYYREEENGRGNFPPRFSGLQFPNYSSELNVNALELDDSALYLCASSPKGSDGYTFGSGTRLTVV.

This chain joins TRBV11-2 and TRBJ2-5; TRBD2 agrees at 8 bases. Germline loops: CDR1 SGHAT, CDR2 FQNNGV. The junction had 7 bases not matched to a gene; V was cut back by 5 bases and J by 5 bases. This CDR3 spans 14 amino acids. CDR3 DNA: TGTGCCAGCAGCCTCGGGAGGGCGAGGGAGACCCAGTACTTC. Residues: CASSLGRARETQYF.